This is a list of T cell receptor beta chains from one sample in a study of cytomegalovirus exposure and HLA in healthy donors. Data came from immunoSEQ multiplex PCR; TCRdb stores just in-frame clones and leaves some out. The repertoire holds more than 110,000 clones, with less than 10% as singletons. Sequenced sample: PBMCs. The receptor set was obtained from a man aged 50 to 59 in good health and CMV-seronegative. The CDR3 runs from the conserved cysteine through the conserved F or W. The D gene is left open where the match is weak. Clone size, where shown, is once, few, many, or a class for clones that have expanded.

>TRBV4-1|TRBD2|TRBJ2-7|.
CASSQGTGLAGEYEQYF
TGCGCCAGCAGCCAAGGGACGGGACTAGCGGGGGAATACGAGCAGTACTTC
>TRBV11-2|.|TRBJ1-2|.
CASSLMPANGYTF
TGTGCCAGCAGCTTAATGCCCGCGAATGGCTACACCTTC
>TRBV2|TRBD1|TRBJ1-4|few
CASSGQGVREKLFF
TGTGCCAGCAGCGGACAGGGGGTTCGGGAAAAACTGTTTTTT
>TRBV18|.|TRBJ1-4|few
CASSRGTGNEKLFF
TGTGCCAGCTCAAGGGGGACCGGTAATGAAAAACTGTTTTTT
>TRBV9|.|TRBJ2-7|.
CASSEKLGPMDEQYF
TGTGCCAGCAGCGAAAAGCTGGGGCCAATGGACGAGCAGTACTTC
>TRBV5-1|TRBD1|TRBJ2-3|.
CASSLLGQADTQYF
TGCGCCAGCAGCCTTCTAGGACAGGCAGATACGCAGTATTTT
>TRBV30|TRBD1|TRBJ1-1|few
CAWDRGNTEAFF
TGTGCCTGGGACAGGGGGAACACTGAAGCTTTCTTT
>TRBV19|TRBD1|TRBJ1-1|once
CASIADNRGLRAFF
TGTGCCAGTATCGCGGATAACAGGGGGCTTCGGGCTTTCTTT
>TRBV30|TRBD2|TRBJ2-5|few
CAWSGEAGGAQTQYF
TGTGCCTGGAGTGGAGAAGCGGGGGGGGCACAGACCCAGTACTTC
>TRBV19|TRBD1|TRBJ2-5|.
CASSATGTGEETQYF
TGTGCCAGTAGTGCGACCGGGACAGGGGAGGAGACCCAGTACTTC
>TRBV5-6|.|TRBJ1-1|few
CASSLGIGGGTEAFF
TGTGCCAGCAGCTTGGGTATCGGGGGGGGCACTGAAGCTTTCTTT
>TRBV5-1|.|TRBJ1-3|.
CASSSQGHSGNTIYF
TGCGCCAGCAGCTCACAGGGTCACTCTGGAAACACCATATATTTT
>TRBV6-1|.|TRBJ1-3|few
CASSEIEVAGNTIYF
TGTGCCAGCAGTGAAATCGAAGTAGCTGGAAACACCATATATTTT
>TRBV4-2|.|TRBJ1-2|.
CASSQVSPNYGYTF
TGTGCCAGCAGCCAAGTATCCCCTAACTATGGCTACACCTTC
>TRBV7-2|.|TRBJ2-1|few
CASSLRGGAGNEQFF
TGTGCCAGCAGCTTACGCGGGGGCGCCGGAAATGAGCAGTTCTTC
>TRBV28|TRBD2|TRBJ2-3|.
CASSPQGLEVADTQYF
TGTGCCAGCAGTCCTCAGGGACTAGAGGTAGCAGATACGCAGTATTTT
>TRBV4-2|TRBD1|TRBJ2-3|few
CASRPTGLGTDTQYF
TGTGCCAGCAGACCGACAGGGCTGGGCACAGATACGCAGTATTTT
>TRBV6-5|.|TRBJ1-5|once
CASSLDGYSNQPQHF
TGTGCCAGCAGTCTAGACGGCTATAGCAATCAGCCCCAGCATTTT
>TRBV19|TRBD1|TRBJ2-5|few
CASSKGQGRSQETQYF
TGTGCCAGTAGTAAGGGACAGGGGCGCTCCCAAGAGACCCAGTACTTC
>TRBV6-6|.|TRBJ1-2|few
CASSGGDYGYTF
TGTGCCAGCAGTGGGGGGGACTATGGCTACACCTTC
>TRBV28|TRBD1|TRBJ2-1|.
CASRPVTGDSYNEQFF
TGTGCCAGCAGACCCGTAACAGGGGACTCCTACAATGAGCAGTTCTTC
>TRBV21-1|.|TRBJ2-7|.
CASSPPYEQYF
TGTGCCAGCAGCCCTCCCTACGAGCAGTACTTC
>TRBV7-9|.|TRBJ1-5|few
CASSFADQPQHF
TGTGCCAGCAGCTTTGCGGATCAGCCCCAGCATTTT
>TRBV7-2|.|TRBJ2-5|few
CASSSALGGGRETQYF
TGTGCCAGCAGCTCAGCCCTCGGTGGGGGCCGGGAGACCCAGTACTTC
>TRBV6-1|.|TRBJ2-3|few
CASKSTISTDTQYF
TGTGCCAGCAAGTCCACTATAAGCACAGATACGCAGTATTTT
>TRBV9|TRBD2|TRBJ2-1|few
CASSVGASGFGEQFF
TGTGCCAGCAGCGTAGGAGCTAGCGGATTCGGTGAGCAGTTCTTC
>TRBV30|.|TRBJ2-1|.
CACPGLSLGEQFF
TGTGCCTGCCCCGGACTGTCCTTGGGCGAGCAGTTCTTC
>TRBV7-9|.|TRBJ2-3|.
CASSLGASTDTQYF
TGTGCCAGCAGCCTTGGGGCTAGCACAGATACGCAGTATTTT
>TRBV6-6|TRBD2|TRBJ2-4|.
CASSRGGGSAKNIQYF
TGTGCCAGCAGTAGGGGCGGGGGGTCCGCCAAAAACATTCAGTACTTC
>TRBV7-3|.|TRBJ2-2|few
CASSSGLSAGELFF
TGTGCCAGCAGCTCCGGACTTAGTGCCGGGGAGCTGTTTTTT
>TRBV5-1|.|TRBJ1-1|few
CASSLTVGQNTEAFF
TGCGCCAGCAGCTTGACTGTGGGACAGAACACTGAAGCTTTCTTT
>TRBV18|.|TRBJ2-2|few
CASSLMTGQRNTGELFF
TGTGCCAGCTCACTAATGACGGGACAAAGGAACACCGGGGAGCTGTTTTTT
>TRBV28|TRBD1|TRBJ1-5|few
CASSLVEGARGNQPQHF
TGTGCCAGCAGTTTAGTAGAGGGGGCGCGGGGCAATCAGCCCCAGCATTTT
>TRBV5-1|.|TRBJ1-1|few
CASYQGLNTEAFF
TGCGCCAGCTATCAGGGTTTAAACACTGAAGCTTTCTTT
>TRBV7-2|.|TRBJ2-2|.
CARSFFGTGELFF
TGTGCCAGAAGCTTCTTCGGGACCGGGGAGCTGTTTTTT
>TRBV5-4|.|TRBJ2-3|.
CASSLVGATDTQYF
TGTGCCAGCAGCTTGGTGGGCGCGACGGATACGCAGTATTTT
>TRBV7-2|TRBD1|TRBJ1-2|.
CASSLWTGPGGYTF
TGTGCCAGCAGTTTATGGACAGGGCCGGGTGGCTACACCTTC
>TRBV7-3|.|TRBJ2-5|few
CASSRGRGETQYF
TGTGCCAGCAGCCGAGGCCGAGGGGAGACCCAGTACTTC
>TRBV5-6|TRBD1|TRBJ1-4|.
CASSRGGNRGNEKLFF
TGTGCCAGCAGCCGCGGGGGGAACAGGGGAAATGAAAAACTGTTTTTT
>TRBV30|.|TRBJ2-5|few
CAWSGVGTQETQYF
TGTGCCTGGTCAGGGGTTGGGACACAAGAGACCCAGTACTTC
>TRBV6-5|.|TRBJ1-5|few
CASSSQGLGNQPQHF
TGTGCCAGCAGTTCCCAGGGTTTGGGCAATCAGCCCCAGCATTTT
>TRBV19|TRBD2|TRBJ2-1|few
CASRSLAVSSYNEQFF
TGTGCCAGTAGATCCCTAGCGGTTAGCTCCTACAATGAGCAGTTCTTC
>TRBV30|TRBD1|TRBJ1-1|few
CAWGQGAQVTEAFF
TGTGCCTGGGGACAGGGGGCGCAGGTCACTGAAGCTTTCTTT
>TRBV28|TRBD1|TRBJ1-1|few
CASSSGTAREAFF
TGTGCCAGCAGTTCTGGGACAGCGAGAGAAGCTTTCTTT
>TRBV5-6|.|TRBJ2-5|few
CASSRITVTQETQYF
TGTGCCAGCAGCCGCATCACTGTTACCCAAGAGACCCAGTACTTC